A single sample is the source of the 7 T cell receptor beta chains below, sequenced in a study of T cells after yellow fever vaccination. MiXCR, applied by TCRdb to the 5' RACE reads, yields one record per CDR3 protein. The data show about 340,000 distinct CDR3 sequences, approximately 9% seen once. This sample comprised PBMCs, obtained on the day of the first yellow fever vaccination. The receptors stem from a man between 18 and 35 years old who received the YFV17D yellow fever vaccine.

This clonotype turned up a few times. The chain has TRBV4-2 and TRBJ2-3, with D hard to call. Trimming took 1 base from V and 5 from J, leaving 16 bases between them. CDR3 size: 16 residues. The germline gives CDR1 LGHNA, CDR2 YNFKEQ. The CDR3 is CASSQGFSGYEDTQYF. CDR3 nucleotides: TGTGCCAGCAGCCAAGGATTCTCCGGTTATGAAGATACGCAGTATTTT.

The CDR3 spells CASSDGTGLDTEAFF. In nucleotides, the CDR3 is TGCGCCAGCAGCGACGGGACAGGGCTGGACACTGAAGCTTTCTTT. The chain employs TRBV5-1 and TRBJ1-1, with 9 bases identical to TRBD1. The CDR3 runs to 15 residues. V dropped 4 bases and J dropped 3; count of bases not matched to a gene: 7. Germline CDR1 is SGHRS and CDR2 is YFSETQ.

This clonotype was seen a handful of times. The rearrangement joins TRBV7-9 to TRBJ1-5, with 7 bases that match TRBD1. The length of the CDR3 is 14 residues. V gave up 7 bases and J gave up 6 bases; unmatched junction bases: 9. Per germline, CDR1 SEHNR and CDR2 FQNEAQ (reference sequence). The CDR3 nucleotides are TGTGCCAGCAAACCGACAGGGATGGGTCAGCCCCAGCATTTT. As protein: CASKPTGMGQPQHF.

This clonotype appeared once. The genes are TRBV19 and TRBJ1-5, with 7 bases lining up with TRBD1. Germline CDR1 reads LNHDA; CDR2 reads SQIVND (reference sequence). Trimming cost V 5 bases and J 2 bases; bases outside gene matches: 9. This CDR3 has 16 residues. DNA of the CDR3: TGTGCCAGTAGTGTGGAACAGGGGCATGGCAATCAGCCCCAGCATTTT. Encoded protein: CASSVEQGHGNQPQHF. The full variable domain, in which reference TRBV19 and TRBJ1-5 provide the parts outside the CDR3, is DGGITQSPKYLFRKEGQNVTLSCEQNLNHDAMYWYRQDPGQGLRLIYYSQIVNDFQKGDIAEGYSVSREKKESFPLTVTSAQKNPTAFYLCASSVEQGHGNQPQHFGDGTRLSIL.

In its sample, this clonotype was seen a few times. This chain joins TRBV7-2 and TRBJ2-7, with TRBD1 identical over 7 bases. Germline trimming cut 5 bases from V and 0 bases from J; bases unmatched to any gene: 10. The length of the CDR3 is 16 residues. CDR1 is SGHTA and CDR2 is FQGNSA in the germline V gene. The CDR3 sequence is CASSRKTGLGSYEQYV. The CDR3 region has the DNA TGTGCCAGCAGCCGTAAGACAGGGCTGGGCTCCTACGAGCAGTACGTC.

The chain recombines TRBV29-1 with TRBJ1-2, with D possibly TRBD1 on 5 matching bases. There are 15 residues in the CDR3. Trimming left V 3 bases short and J 3 bases short, with 17 bases between. Germline CDR1 SQVTM, CDR2 ANQGSEA. CDR3 protein: CSVDARGMGDYGYTF. The CDR3 nucleotides are TGCAGCGTTGATGCGCGGGGCATGGGGGACTATGGCTACACCTTC.

This clonotype was seen only a few times. CDR3 region: CASSPGAGGANYNEQFF. The CDR3 coding sequence is TGTGCCAGCAGTCCCGGAGCCGGGGGGGCGAACTACAATGAGCAGTTCTTC. The V call is TRBV12-3 or TRBV12-4, the J call TRBJ2-1; 8 nucleotides match TRBD2. V was clipped by 5 bases and J by 3 bases; unmatched bases: 12. The CDR3 extends over 17 amino acids.